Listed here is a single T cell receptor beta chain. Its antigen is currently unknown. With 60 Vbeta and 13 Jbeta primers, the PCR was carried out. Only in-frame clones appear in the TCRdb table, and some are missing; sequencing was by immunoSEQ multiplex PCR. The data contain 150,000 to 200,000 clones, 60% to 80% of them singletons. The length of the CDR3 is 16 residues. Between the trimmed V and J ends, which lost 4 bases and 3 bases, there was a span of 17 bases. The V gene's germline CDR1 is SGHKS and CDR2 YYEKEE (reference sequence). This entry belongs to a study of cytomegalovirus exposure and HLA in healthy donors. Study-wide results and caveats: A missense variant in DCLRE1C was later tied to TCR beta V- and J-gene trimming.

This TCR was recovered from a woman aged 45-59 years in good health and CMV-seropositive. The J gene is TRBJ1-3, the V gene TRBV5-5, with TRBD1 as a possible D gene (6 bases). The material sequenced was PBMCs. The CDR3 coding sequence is TGTGCCAGCAGCCCTGGGGGCTTCAGCCGTGGAAACACCATATATTTT. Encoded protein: CASSPGGFSRGNTIYF.